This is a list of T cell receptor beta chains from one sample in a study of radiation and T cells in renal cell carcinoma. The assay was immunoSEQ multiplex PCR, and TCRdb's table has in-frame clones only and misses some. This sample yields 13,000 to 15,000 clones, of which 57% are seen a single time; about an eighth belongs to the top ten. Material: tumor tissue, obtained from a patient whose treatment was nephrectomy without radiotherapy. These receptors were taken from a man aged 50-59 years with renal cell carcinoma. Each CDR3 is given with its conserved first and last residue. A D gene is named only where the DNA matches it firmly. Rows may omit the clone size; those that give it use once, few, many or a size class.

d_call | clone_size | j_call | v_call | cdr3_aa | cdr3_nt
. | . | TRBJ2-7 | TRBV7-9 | CASSFPLYEQYF | TGTGCCAGCAGCTTTCCCCTCTACGAGCAGTACTTC
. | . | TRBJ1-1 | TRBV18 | CASSPGSSEAFF | TGTGCCAGCTCACCAGGGTCCTCTGAAGCTTTCTTT
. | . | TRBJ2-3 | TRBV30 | CAWSPGGTGDTQYF | TGTGCCTGGAGCCCCGGGGGAACGGGAGATACGCAGTATTTT
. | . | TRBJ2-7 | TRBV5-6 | CASSLGQSYEQYF | TGTGCCAGCAGCTTGGGACAGTCCTACGAGCAGTACTTC
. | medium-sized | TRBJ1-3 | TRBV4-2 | CASSQDAQAGNTIYF | TGTGCCAGCAGCCAAGACGCCCAGGCGGGAAACACCATATATTTT
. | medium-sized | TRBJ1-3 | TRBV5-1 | CASSFEVGSGNTIYF | TGCGCCAGCAGCTTTGAGGTCGGCTCTGGAAACACCATATATTTT
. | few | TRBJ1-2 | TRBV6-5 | CASSYSSRDSGYTF | TGTGCCAGCAGTTACTCGTCCAGAGACTCTGGCTACACCTTC
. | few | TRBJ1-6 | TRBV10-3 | CAISSVADRIHF | TGTGCCATCAGTTCTGTCGCAGACCGCATCCACTTT
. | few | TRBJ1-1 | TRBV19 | CASSARRGGTEAFF | TGTGCCAGTAGTGCCCGTAGGGGGGGGACTGAAGCTTTCTTT
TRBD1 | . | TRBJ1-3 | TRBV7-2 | CASSWDSRTGNTIYF | TGTGCCAGCAGCTGGGACAGCCGGACTGGAAACACCATATATTTT
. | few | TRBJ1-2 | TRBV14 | CASSQGYRYGYTF | TGTGCCAGCAGCCAAGGCTACCGTTATGGCTACACCTTC
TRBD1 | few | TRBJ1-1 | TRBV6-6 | CASSSQGALREAFF | TGTGCCAGCAGTTCCCAGGGGGCTCTCCGTGAAGCTTTCTTT
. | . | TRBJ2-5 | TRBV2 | CASSARREETQYF | TGTGCCAGCAGTGCACGGAGGGAAGAGACCCAGTACTTC
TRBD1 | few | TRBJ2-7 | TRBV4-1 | CASSLRQGSYEQYF | TGCGCCAGCAGCCTACGACAGGGCTCCTACGAGCAGTACTTC
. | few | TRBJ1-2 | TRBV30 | CAWSDHALTYGYTF | TGTGCCTGGAGTGACCACGCCCTGACCTATGGCTACACCTTC
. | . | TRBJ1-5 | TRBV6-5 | CASRPEANSNQPQHF | TGTGCCAGCAGGCCAGAAGCGAATAGCAATCAGCCCCAGCATTTT
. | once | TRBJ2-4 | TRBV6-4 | CASSDSSGIQYF | TGTGCCAGCAGTGACTCGAGCGGCATTCAGTACTTC
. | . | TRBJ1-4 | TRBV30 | CAWSGSPNEKLFF | TGTGCCTGGAGCGGCAGCCCTAATGAAAAACTGTTTTTT
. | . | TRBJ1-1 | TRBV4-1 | CASKRTLGPNTEAFF | TGCGCCAGCAAGCGGACCCTCGGCCCGAACACTGAAGCTTTCTTT
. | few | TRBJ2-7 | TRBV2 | CASSFGLPVQYF | TGTGCCAGCAGTTTCGGACTGCCTGTGCAGTACTTC
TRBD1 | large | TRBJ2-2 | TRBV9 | CASSVEQGATGELFF | TGTGCCAGCAGCGTAGAACAGGGGGCAACCGGGGAGCTGTTTTTT
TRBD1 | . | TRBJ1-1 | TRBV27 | CASSLRQGAPVTEAFF | TGTGCCAGCAGTCTCCGACAGGGGGCGCCGGTCACTGAAGCTTTCTTT
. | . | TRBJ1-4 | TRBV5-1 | CASSLSWTNEKLFF | TGCGCCAGCAGCTTGAGTTGGACGAATGAAAAACTGTTTTTT
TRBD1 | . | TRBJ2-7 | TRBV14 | CASSQDAPLWGQYEQYF | TGTGCCAGCAGCCAAGACGCTCCTTTGTGGGGACAGTACGAGCAGTACTTC
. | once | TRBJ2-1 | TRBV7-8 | CASSFVGINSNEQFF | TGTGCCAGCAGCTTTGTGGGGATAAACTCCAATGAGCAGTTCTTC
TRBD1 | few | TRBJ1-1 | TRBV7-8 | CASSSPRDRADTEAFF | TGTGCCAGCAGCTCCCCCCGGGACAGGGCTGACACTGAAGCTTTCTTT
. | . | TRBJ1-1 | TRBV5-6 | CASSLDLGGRPEAFF | TGTGCCAGCAGCTTGGATTTGGGGGGGCGGCCTGAAGCTTTCTTT
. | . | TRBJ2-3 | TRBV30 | CAWLAWGGRTDTQYF | TGTGCCTGGTTAGCGTGGGGGGGCCGCACAGATACGCAGTATTTT
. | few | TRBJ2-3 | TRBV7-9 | CASSLPWGAGDTQYF | TGTGCCAGCAGCCTGCCCTGGGGGGCGGGGGATACGCAGTATTTT
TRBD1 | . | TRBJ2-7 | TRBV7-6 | CASSIDRVSDEQYF | TGTGCCAGCAGCATAGACAGGGTAAGCGACGAGCAGTACTTC
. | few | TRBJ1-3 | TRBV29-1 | CSVEAHGNTIYF | TGCAGCGTTGAGGCTCATGGAAACACCATATATTTT
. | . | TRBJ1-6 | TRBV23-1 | CASSQVTVNSPLHF | TGCGCCAGCAGTCAAGTGACAGTCAATTCACCCCTCCACTTT
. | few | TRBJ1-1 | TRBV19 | CASSLHTNTEAFF | TGTGCCAGTAGTCTACATACGAACACTGAAGCTTTCTTT
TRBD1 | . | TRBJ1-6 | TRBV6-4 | CASSRTGDGNSPLHF | TGTGCCAGCAGCCGCACAGGGGATGGGAATTCACCCCTCCACTTT
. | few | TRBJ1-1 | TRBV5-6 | CASSPANREAEAFF | TGTGCCAGCAGCCCGGCCAACAGGGAGGCTGAAGCTTTCTTT
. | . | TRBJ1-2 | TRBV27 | CASSFQGWGYGYTF | TGTGCCAGCAGTTTCCAGGGCTGGGGCTATGGCTACACCTTC
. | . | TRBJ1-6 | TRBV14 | CASSQERYRDSPLHF | TGTGCCAGCAGCCAAGAACGGTACAGGGACTCACCCCTCCACTTT
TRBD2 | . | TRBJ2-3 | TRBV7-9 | CASNQRGGLDTQYF | TGTGCCAGCAACCAGCGGGGGGGTCTAGATACGCAGTATTTT
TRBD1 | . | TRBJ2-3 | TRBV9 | CASSGQVGTDTQYF | TGTGCCAGCAGTGGACAGGTTGGCACAGATACGCAGTATTTT
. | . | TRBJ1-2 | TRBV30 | CAWSVNTLGNYGYTF | TGTGCCTGGAGTGTGAATACACTTGGAAACTATGGCTACACCTTC
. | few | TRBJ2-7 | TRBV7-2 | CASSLWQGATYEQYF | TGTGCCAGCAGCTTGTGGCAGGGAGCCACCTACGAGCAGTACTTC
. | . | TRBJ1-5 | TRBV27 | CASGWPARQSNQPQHF | TGTGCCAGCGGTTGGCCCGCCCGACAGAGCAATCAGCCCCAGCATTTT
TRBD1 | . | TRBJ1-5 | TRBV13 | CASSFYSGTGSNQPQHF | TGTGCCAGCAGCTTTTATTCTGGGACAGGAAGTAATCAGCCCCAGCATTTT